The 8 T cell receptor beta chains presented below share a single source sample, sequenced in a study of T cells in Graves' hyperthyroidism and ophthalmopathy. TCR beta CDR3 regions were amplified from RNA. HTBI primers were the set used in a first-round RT-PCR of the TCR CDR3. TCRdb used MiXCR to reprocess the multiplex PCR reads, holding one entry per CDR3 protein. The sample holds 540,000 or so distinct CDR3 sequences, under 60% seen once. Source material: peripheral blood or thyroid tissue (not recorded which). These receptors were taken from an adult woman with Graves' disease, either hyperthyroidism or ophthalmopathy (not recorded which).

This clonotype was counted at least ten times. The V call is TRBV5-1, the J call TRBJ1-2; unclear D gene. The CDR3 contains 15 residues. Germline V gene sequence: CDR1 SGHRS, CDR2 YFSETQ. The V end was cut by 0 bases, the J end by 0 bases, with 9 bases between. CDR3 sequence (DNA): TGCGCCAGCAGCTTGGACAGCCTAACTAACTATGGCTACACCTTC. Protein product: CASSLDSLTNYGYTF.

The table lists this clonotype with many counts. The chain employs TRBV11-2 and TRBJ2-5; TRBD2 aligns across 9 bases. This CDR3 has 16 residues. With V trimmed by 4 bases and J by 3 bases, 9 bases remained unmatched. CDR1 is SGHAT and CDR2 is FQNNGV in the germline V gene. This CDR3 is CASSSSGVAGEETQYF. In DNA, the CDR3 is TGTGCCAGCAGCTCTTCTGGGGTAGCGGGAGAAGAGACCCAGTACTTC.

This clonotype was seen many times. The chain joins TRBV9 to TRBJ2-7; weak D call: TRBD2 (6 bases). V shed 4 bases and J shed 3 bases, with 14 bases lying between them. The CDR3 has 14 residues. CDR1 and CDR2 from the germline V gene are SGDLS and YYNGEE. For the CDR3, the DNA is TGTGCCAGCAGCCCAGATCTGCGGGGCTACGAGCAGTACTTC. Encoded protein: CASSPDLRGYEQYF.

As regards this clonotype: The CDR3 ends on some other residue instead of the conserved phenylalanine or tryptophan, so this is likely a read error. The DNA is omitted, as the CDR3 cannot be located on it reliably, and the CDR3 follows TCRdb's listing. J is TRBJ2-7 and V is TRBV7-2; the table assigns TRBD2, which was not confirmed against the DNA. The CDR3 length equals 8 residues, ends included. Germline V CDR1 and CDR2: SGHTA, FQGNSA. CDR3 loop: CASSLPTP.

This clonotype was seen repeatedly, ten times or more. The chain combines TRBV11-2 with TRBJ1-4; no clear D. Germline CDR1 SGHAT, CDR2 FQNNGV. Trimming stripped 5 bases from V and 5 bases from J, with 18 bases between. The CDR3 sequence is 16 residues long. The CDR3 reads CASSPPTRVENEKLFF. In nucleotides, the CDR3 is TGTGCCAGCAGCCCCCCCACCCGGGTGGAGAATGAAAAACTGTTTTTT.

The J gene is TRBJ2-5, the V gene TRBV12-3 or TRBV12-4; maybe TRBD2 (6 bases). This CDR3 contains 15 residues. With 6 bases removed from V and 5 bases from J, the gap between germline ends came to 19 bases. The DNA for the CDR3 is TGTGCCAGCAGCCTGCGACGCGGGGACGGGGAGACCCAGTACTTC. Residues: CASSLRRGDGETQYF.

The chain links TRBV5-1 to TRBJ1-5, with TRBD1 matching over 7 bases. Germline lookup yields CDR1 SGHRS and CDR2 YFSETQ. CDR3 length: 17 amino acids. V shed 0 bases, J shed 6 bases, and the junction held 12 bases outside the gene matches. The CDR3 protein is CASSLAEGGAGSQPQHF. CDR3 bases: TGCGCCAGCAGCTTGGCCGAAGGGGGCGCGGGCAGTCAGCCCCAGCATTTT.

This clonotype was picked up a small number of times. The rearrangement uses TRBV29-1 and TRBJ1-2; perhaps TRBD1 as D (6 bases). The germline V and J ends were trimmed by 3 bases and 4 bases, with 15 bases remaining between them. There are 14 residues in the CDR3. In germline, CDR1 is SQVTM, CDR2 ANQGSEA. CDR3 sequence (DNA): TGCAGCGTTGACCCCCAGGGGACTTCCTATGGCTACACCTTC. Translating it yields CSVDPQGTSYGYTF.